Below are 16 T cell receptor beta chains sequenced from a single sample in a study of T-cell memory formation after mild COVID-19. TCRdb passed the 5' RACE reads through MiXCR, listing each CDR3 protein once. The table has about 150,000 distinct CDR3 sequences, less than 40% seen once. What was sequenced was PBMCs or a T cell subset sorted from them (not recorded which). The receptors here all came from an adult woman who had mild COVID-19 (a few samples of this study predate the infection). Cell type and time point are not known.

The chain combines TRBV5-1 with TRBJ1-2; no definite D call. The germline V gene encodes CDR1 SGHRS and CDR2 YFSETQ. V gave up 4 bases and J gave up 2 bases, with 21 bases separating them. The CDR3 contains 17 residues. The CDR3 sequence is CASSNPPHSSYNYGYTF. DNA of the CDR3: TGCGCCAGCAGCAACCCACCACACAGCTCTTACAACTATGGCTACACCTTC.

The rearrangement uses TRBV5-1 and TRBJ2-1, with TRBD1 identical over 10 bases. Germline assignment: CDR1 SGHRS and CDR2 YFSETQ. The ends lost 3 bases at V and 10 bases at J; junction bases unmatched: 7. The CDR3 runs to 14 residues. As DNA, the CDR3 is TGCGCCAGCAGCTCCGGGACAGGGGCGCCCGAGCAGTTCTTC. This encodes CASSSGTGAPEQFF.

This clonotype showed up just a few times. J is TRBJ2-4 and V is TRBV7-2, with D uncertain. V was trimmed by 1 base and J by 2 bases, leaving 9 bases between them. Germline CDR1 reads SGHTA; CDR2 reads FQGNSA. The CDR3 extends over 15 amino acids. The CDR3 loop is CASSLDGSSKNIQYF. In nucleotides, the CDR3 is TGTGCCAGCAGCTTAGACGGTTCCTCCAAAAACATTCAGTACTTC.

This clonotype was observed at least ten times. This sequence joins TRBV6-2 or TRBV6-3 and TRBJ2-7; D possibly matches TRBD1 or TRBD2 (5 bases each). The CDR3 has 11 residues. CDR1 is MNHEY, CDR2 SVGEGT, per germline. Here the CDR3 DNA reads TGTGCGTCGGGGCAGTACTACGAGCAGTACTTC. Translated: CASGQYYEQYF.

This clonotype was recorded a few times. The chain links TRBV11-2 to TRBJ2-1; D tentatively reads TRBD1 or TRBD2 (5 bases each). The CDR3 has 17 amino acids. The ends were cut back, 7 bases at V and 3 bases at J, with 22 bases in the middle. Germline V gene data show CDR1 as SGHAT and CDR2 as FQNNGV. CDR3 sequence: CASTTPGIGTRYNEQFF. The CDR3 DNA is TGTGCCAGCACCACCCCGGGAATCGGGACCCGCTACAATGAGCAGTTCTTC.

J is TRBJ1-2 and V is TRBV12-3 or TRBV12-4; 7 bases align to TRBD1. CDR3 length: 15 amino acids. Losses at the gene ends were 6 bases for V and 7 bases for J; bases not matched to a gene: 14. Here the CDR3 DNA reads TGTGCCAGCAGGTCGACAGGGACGGGCCGGGCTGGCTACACCTTC. Residues: CASRSTGTGRAGYTF.

This clonotype was seen a few times. V and J are TRBV6-2 or TRBV6-3 and TRBJ2-5; no clear D. The CDR3 is 11 amino acids. Germline V gives CDR1 MNHEY, CDR2 SVGEGT. Trimming cost V 7 bases and J 7 bases, with 10 bases left between them. CDR3 in amino acids: CASTKKGTQYF. The CDR3, as DNA: TGTGCCAGCACTAAGAAGGGGACCCAGTACTTC.

The chain is built from TRBV28 and TRBJ2-7; 8 bases map to TRBD1. Germline V gene sequence: CDR1 MDHEN, CDR2 SYDVKM. The CDR3 is 15 amino acids. Trimming took 6 bases from V and 2 from J; bases not matched to a gene: 9. The CDR3 is CASRTRQGQTYEQYF. The CDR3 DNA reads TGTGCCAGCAGGACCCGACAGGGGCAAACCTACGAGCAGTACTTC.

In its sample, this clonotype was seen a few times. The genes are TRBV7-9 and TRBJ2-1; TRBD2 agrees at 9 bases. The CDR3 length is 18 residues. The germline gives CDR1 SEHNR, CDR2 FQNEAQ (reference sequence). V was pared by 5 bases and J by 8 bases, with 19 bases of the junction left unmatched. As DNA, the CDR3 is TGTGCCAGCAGCCCCTTTACGGCTAGCGGGGACCACGGCCATGAGCAGTTCTTC. It yields the protein CASSPFTASGDHGHEQFF.

The J gene is TRBJ2-3, the V gene TRBV7-3; 11 bases agree with TRBD1. V gave up 4 bases and J gave up 0 bases; unmatched junction bases: 3. From germline, CDR1 is SGHTA and CDR2 FQGTGA. This CDR3 comprises 16 residues. The DNA of the CDR3 is TGTGCCAGCAGCTCCGGACAGGGGGCTAGCACAGATACGCAGTATTTT. It encodes CASSSGQGASTDTQYF.

This clonotype turned up a few times. The junction does not match germline at one end; this may be a read error. Here the CDR3 DNA reads TGTGCCAGCAGCGTAGCCGAGGGCGAGCAGTACTTC. The encoded protein is CASSVAEGEQYF. This sequence joins TRBV7-9 and TRBJ2-7; D may be TRBD2 (5 bases). Germline V gives CDR1 SEHNR, CDR2 FQNEAQ (reference sequence). This CDR3 contains 12 residues.

The sample holds a few counts of this clonotype. This rearrangement joins TRBV9 to TRBJ1-1, with unresolved D. The V gene lost 3 bases and the J gene lost 1 base, with 13 bases spanning the gap. Germline lookup yields CDR1 SGDLS and CDR2 YYNGEE. This CDR3 spans 15 amino acids. CDR3: CASSEAGEGNTEAFF. The DNA of the CDR3 is TGTGCCAGCAGCGAGGCTGGGGAGGGGAACACTGAAGCTTTCTTT.

The chain carries TRBV7-2 and TRBJ1-4, with 9 bases fitting TRBD1. CDR1 SGHTA and CDR2 FQGNSA come from the germline V gene. V was pared by 4 bases and J by 7 bases, with 10 bases of the junction left unmatched. This CDR3 is 16 amino acids long. Here the CDR3 DNA reads TGTGCCAGCAGCTCGCAACAGGGGGCGCGCAGTGAAAAACTGTTTTTT. Its protein product is CASSSQQGARSEKLFF.

The chain employs TRBV25-1 and TRBJ1-3, with D uncertain. Germline V gene lookup returns CDR1 MGHDK and CDR2 SYGVNS. The length of the CDR3 is 15 residues. Trimming stripped 3 bases from V and 0 bases from J, with 9 bases between. The CDR3 here is CASSDPGASGNTIYF. The CDR3 bases are TGTGCCAGCAGTGATCCAGGTGCCTCTGGAAACACCATATATTTT.

The chain joins TRBV20-1 to TRBJ2-3; no firm D call. Germline loops: CDR1 DFQATT, CDR2 SNEGSKA (reference sequence). Trimming cost V 1 base and J 10 bases, with 18 bases left between them. The CDR3 has 14 residues. The CDR3 DNA follows: TGCAGTGCTAGAGCTGCATCGACCTCGGCGTCGCAGTATTTT. Amino acids: CSARAASTSASQYF.

There are a few counts of this clonotype. The gene calls are TRBV12-3 or TRBV12-4 and TRBJ1-2, with D possibly TRBD1 on 6 matching bases. The CDR3 is made up of 13 amino acids. Trimming pared 6 bases from V and 4 bases from J, leaving 12 bases between. The CDR3 sequence: CASRYTGSYGYTF. The CDR3 DNA sequence: TGTGCCAGCAGATACACAGGGAGCTATGGCTACACCTTC.